This is a list of T cell receptor beta chains from one sample in a study of blood T cell repertoires in COVID-19. Libraries were prepared by immunoSEQ multiplex PCR; TCRdb keeps only in-frame clonotypes and omits some of them. The sample lists 180,000 or so clones; approximately 90% were seen once. The sample consisted of PBMCs or T cells enriched from blood (not recorded which). The receptors stem from a young woman who had recovered from COVID-19. Both conserved end residues are part of each CDR3. A D gene is named only where the DNA matches it firmly. Clone size appears in some rows only: once, few, many, or a class for an expanded clone.

>.|TRBV7-2|TRBJ2-1|TRBD2
CASRTLAGSYNEQFF
TGTGCCAGCAGAACCCTAGCGGGGTCCTACAATGAGCAGTTCTTC
>.|TRBV6-5|TRBJ2-2|TRBD2
CASRGREGTGELFF
TGTGCCAGCAGGGGCAGGGAGGGCACCGGGGAGCTGTTTTTT
>.|TRBV18|TRBJ2-3|.
CASSPTARTDTQYF
TGTGCCAGCTCACCCACAGCCAGGACAGATACGCAGTATTTT
>once|TRBV30|TRBJ2-7|.
CAWSQPRSAPRDEQYF
TGTGCCTGGAGCCAACCCAGGAGCGCACCGAGGGACGAGCAGTACTTC
>.|TRBV29-1|TRBJ2-2|TRBD2
CSVYYDNPSGGELFF
TGCAGCGTGTACTACGATAACCCTAGCGGGGGGGAGCTGTTTTTT
>.|TRBV9|TRBJ2-3|TRBD2
CASSPQTRASGRGDTQYF
TGTGCCAGCAGCCCTCAAACCCGGGCTAGCGGGAGGGGTGATACGCAGTATTTT
>.|TRBV6-4|TRBJ2-2|TRBD2
CASSPGTSGNTGELFF
TGTGCCAGCAGCCCCGGGACTAGCGGGAACACCGGGGAGCTGTTTTTT
>.|TRBV3-1/TRBV3-2|TRBJ1-1|.
CASSLKTWTEEAFF
TGTGCCAGCAGCCTTAAGACCTGGACAGAAGAAGCTTTCTTT
>.|TRBV19|TRBJ1-4|TRBD1
CASTGQINEKLFF
TGTGCCAGCACGGGACAGATTAATGAAAAACTGTTTTTT
>few|TRBV5-6|TRBJ2-7|.
CASSPLGIYEQYF
TGTGCCAGCAGCCCTCTCGGGATCTACGAGCAGTACTTC
>.|TRBV11-2|TRBJ1-2|.
CASSPILGYTF
TGTGCCAGCAGCCCTATTCTGGGCTACACCTTC
>.|TRBV18|TRBJ1-5|.
CASSLINSPVEPQHF
TGTGCCAGCTCACTCATTAACAGCCCTGTAGAGCCCCAGCATTTT
>.|TRBV11-2|TRBJ2-7|.
CASSFSLTGYEQYF
TGTGCCAGCAGCTTCAGTCTGACAGGCTACGAGCAGTACTTC
>once|TRBV18|TRBJ2-2|.
CASLGTLNTGELFF
TGTGCCTCTCTGGGGACTCTTAACACCGGGGAGCTGTTTTTT
>.|TRBV24-1|TRBJ2-1|.
CARWGLVTYNEQFF
TGTGCCCGATGGGGGCTAGTGACCTACAATGAGCAGTTCTTC
>.|TRBV2|TRBJ2-1|TRBD1
CASVSTGGNEQFF
TGTGCCAGCGTCAGCACAGGGGGGAATGAGCAGTTCTTC
>.|TRBV5-4|TRBJ2-7|TRBD2
CASSLYLAGPSYEQYF
TGTGCCAGCAGCTTGTATTTAGCGGGACCCTCCTACGAGCAGTACTTC
>once|TRBV4-1|TRBJ2-7|.
CASSPHRPLDKTSYEQYF
TGCGCCAGCAGCCCCCACAGGCCCCTAGACAAGACCTCCTACGAGCAGTACTTC
>few|TRBV19|TRBJ2-2|.
CASSHDSRVGELFF
TGTGCCAGTAGTCATGACTCTAGAGTGGGGGAGCTGTTTTTT
>.|TRBV4-3|TRBJ2-1|TRBD2
CASSQEEWTSGTYNEQFF
TGCGCCAGCAGCCAAGAAGAGTGGACTAGCGGGACTTACAATGAGCAGTTCTTC
>.|TRBV19|TRBJ2-1|.
CASRGKGPNYNEQFF
TGTGCCAGTAGGGGCAAGGGGCCTAATTACAATGAGCAGTTCTTC